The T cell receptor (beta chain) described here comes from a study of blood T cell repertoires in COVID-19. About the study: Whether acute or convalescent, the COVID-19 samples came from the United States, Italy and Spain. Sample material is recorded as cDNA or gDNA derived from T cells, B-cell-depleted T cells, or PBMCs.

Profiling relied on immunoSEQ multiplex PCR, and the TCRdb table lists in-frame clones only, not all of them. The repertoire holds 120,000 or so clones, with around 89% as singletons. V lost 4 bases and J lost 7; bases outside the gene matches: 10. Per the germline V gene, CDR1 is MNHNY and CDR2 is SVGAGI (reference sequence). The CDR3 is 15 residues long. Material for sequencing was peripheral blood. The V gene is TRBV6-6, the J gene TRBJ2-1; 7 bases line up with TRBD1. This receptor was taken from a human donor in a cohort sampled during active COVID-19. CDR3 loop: CASSSDRAGINEQFF. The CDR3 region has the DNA TGTGCCAGCAGTTCAGACAGGGCGGGCATTAATGAGCAGTTCTTC.